This TCR beta chain comes out of a study of regulatory T cells in long-lasting Graves disease. As for the study in general: A definition of persistent Graves' disease required over 5 years of antithyroid drugs plus positive TSH receptor antibodies. General study results and limits: Among samples with persistent disease, TRBV28, TRBJ1-2 and TRBJ2-5 were favored.

HTBI primers from iRepertoire and Arm-PCR of CDR3 regions yielded the TCR beta libraries. MiXCR, applied by TCRdb to the multiplex PCR reads, yields one record per CDR3 protein. The sample contains approximately 500,000 distinct CDR3 sequences, roughly 21% of which appear only once. Germline CDR1 is MDHEN and CDR2 is SYDVKM. This CDR3 contains 14 residues. Concerning this clonotype: Its antigen remains unknown. A much larger clone is a single base away; this may be a read error.

As for time point: persistent/refractory GD, antithyroid drugs over 5 years with positive TRAb. PBMC-extracted RNA yielded the TCR library. The receptor was isolated from a female donor with Graves disease. This sample comprised peripheral blood mononuclear cells (PBMCs), obtained when the disease was refractory, from a patient treated with antithyroid drugs. The chain links TRBV28 to TRBJ1-1; TRBD1 might be the D (6 bases). The CDR3 spells CASTRRGTHTKAFF. CDR3 DNA sequence: TGTGCCAGCACCCGGAGGGGGACACACACTAAAGCTTTCTTT. The complete variable domain, with remaining parts taken from reference TRBV28 and TRBJ1-1, reads DVKVTQSSRYLVKRTGEKVFLECVQDMDHENMFWYRQDPGLGLRLIYFSYDVKMKEKGDIPEGYSVSREKKERFSLILESASTNQTSMYLCASTRRGTHTKAFFGQGTRLTVV.